This T cell receptor (beta chain) was sequenced for a study of OX40 agonist ivuxolimab in advanced cancers. Sequencing was performed with immunoSEQ multiplex PCR; in TCRdb, only in-frame clones are kept and a portion is missing. Among about 83,000 clones listed, 84% were seen once. The CDR3 runs 18 residues. Trimming removed 5 bases from V and 8 bases from J, with 28 bases in between. CDR1 and CDR2 (germline): SGHAT, FQNNGV. This sample comprised CD4+ or CD8+ T cells sorted from blood, obtained in a trial of the OX40 agonist ivuxolimab. The sequence derives from an adult with an advanced solid tumor such as melanoma, head and neck, liver or kidney cancer. V is TRBV11-2 and J is TRBJ2-1, with D possibly TRBD2 on 5 matching bases. Written as DNA, the CDR3 is TGTGCCAGCAGCGCGCGGGTCCTCCTCGGGGATCTTCGGCATGAGCAGTTCTTC. Translated: CASSARVLLGDLRHEQFF.